Following are 6 T cell receptor beta chains from one sample sequenced in a study of regulatory T cells in long-lasting Graves disease. iRepertoire HTBI primers and Arm-PCR of CDR3 regions built TCR beta libraries. TCRdb used MiXCR to reprocess the multiplex PCR reads, holding one entry per CDR3 protein. Among around 250,000 distinct CDR3 sequences listed, 18% were seen once. Time point here: newly diagnosed GD, antithyroid drugs for less than 3 months. Extracted RNA from PBMCs served as the source of the TCR library. These data were also reused for a study on T cells in Graves' hyperthyroidism and ophthalmopathy.

The input for sequencing was peripheral blood mononuclear cells (PBMCs), taken at new diagnosis, from a patient treated with antithyroid drugs. The source is a woman aged 25 to 39 with Graves disease.

The table lists this clonotype with many counts. Here the CDR3 reads CASSLRDGYEQYF. The DNA of the CDR3 is TGTGCCAGCAGCCTCCGGGACGGCTACGAGCAGTACTTC. This chain connects TRBV3-1 to TRBJ2-7; D assignment may be TRBD1 or TRBD2 (5 bases each). CDR1 is LGHDT and CDR2 is YNNKEL in the germline V gene (reference sequence). The CDR3 runs 13 residues. Trimming pared 4 bases from V and 3 bases from J, leaving 10 bases between.

V and J are TRBV19 and TRBJ1-2, with TRBD1 identical over 8 bases. The CDR3 covers 14 residues. Germline V gene sequence: CDR1 LNHDA, CDR2 SQIVND (reference sequence). The trim removed 5 bases at V and 3 bases at J, leaving 5 bases unmatched. CDR3 DNA sequence: TGTGCCAGTAGTCCAGGACAGGGACACTATGGCTACACCTTC. Residues: CASSPGQGHYGYTF.

This chain links TRBV5-6 with TRBJ1-5; 7 bases fit TRBD1. This CDR3 has 13 residues. V trimming: 7 bases; J trimming: 7 bases; junction bases outside the gene matches: 8. From germline, CDR1 is SGHDT and CDR2 YYEEEE. CDR3 residues: CASSTGWRQPQHF. The CDR3 DNA reads as TGTGCCAGCTCGACAGGGTGGCGACAGCCCCAGCATTTT.

This clonotype was recorded many times. The chain uses TRBV12-3 or TRBV12-4 and TRBJ2-1; TRBD2 matches 8 bases. V was clipped by 3 bases and J by 7 bases; unmatched bases: 8. CDR3 length: 15 residues. The CDR3 region has the DNA TGTGCCAGCAGTTTTTTAAGCGGGAGAATGAATGAGCAGTTCTTC. Protein product: CASSFLSGRMNEQFF.

A word on this clonotype: A single base separates this from a much larger clone, so it may be a read error. The V call is TRBV7-2, the J call TRBJ1-5; 9 bases are shared with TRBD1. CDR1 SGHTA and CDR2 FQGNSA come from the germline V gene. J lost 9 bases, V lost 5 bases, and 8 bases had no gene match. There are 14 residues in the CDR3. CDR3 in DNA: TGTGCCAGCAGCCGGGACAGGGCTTCGGGGCCCCAGCATTTT. It is translated as CASSRDRASGPQHF.

This clonotype was counted ten times or more. The genes are TRBV19 and TRBJ2-1; TRBD2 aligns across 10 bases. CDR3 length: 16 amino acids. Germline V gives CDR1 LNHDA, CDR2 SQIVND (reference sequence). The V segment lost 7 bases and the J segment 7 bases; nucleotides outside the gene matches: 13. The CDR3 sequence: CASTPVSGGALNEQFF. The CDR3 nucleotides read TGTGCCAGTACCCCGGTAAGCGGGGGGGCGTTGAATGAGCAGTTCTTC.